This T cell receptor (beta chain) was documented in a study of coeliac disease. Overall study results and limits: Only 1 of 6 controls, but about 55% of the 18 coeliac samples, showed published gliadin-specific TRB sequences. Largely private TRB repertoires meant most sequences were sample-unique. The authors judged this method unsuitable for unbiased gliadin-specific T cell detection.

In the case of this clone: Its antigen remains unknown.

Sequenced by immunoSEQ multiplex PCR; TCRdb stores in-frame clones only, minus some. This sample has under 5,000 clones, with 65% to 80% found just once. Sequencing was carried out using lamina propria lymphocytes from the gut. The sequence was collected from a young woman with active celiac disease.

This chain's CDR3 is CASSQTSGRRYEQYF. In DNA form, the CDR3 reads TGTGCCAGCAGCCAAACTAGCGGGAGGAGGTACGAGCAGTACTTC. The rearrangement uses TRBV14 and TRBJ2-5; TRBD2 aligns across 12 bases. TRBJ2-7 explains the end of the DNA better; the J call may be wrong. The CDR3 totals 15 residues. Germline V gene sequence: CDR1 SGHDN, CDR2 FVKESK.